Listed below are T cell receptor beta chains from one sample, sequenced in a study of cytomegalovirus exposure and HLA in healthy donors. Repertoires were generated with immunoSEQ multiplex PCR, while TCRdb's copy carries only in-frame clones and drops some. The repertoire holds some 180,000 clones, around 74% seen once, with 2.5% to 3.5% in the top ten. Sequenced input: PBMCs. Receptors were obtained from a male donor in good health and CMV-seronegative. CDR3s include the opening cysteine and the closing phenylalanine or tryptophan. The order of the fields is J gene, D gene, V gene, CDR3 DNA, CDR3 protein. A D gene is named only where the DNA matches it firmly.

>TRBJ1-5|.|TRBV19
TGTGCCAGTAAAAAAGGGGCAGGCAATCAGCCCCAGCATTTT
CASKKGAGNQPQHF
>TRBJ1-2|TRBD1|TRBV27
TGTGCCAGCAGTTTGTCCGGGACAGGGGGCACCGACTATGGCTACACCTTC
CASSLSGTGGTDYGYTF
>TRBJ1-2|TRBD1|TRBV28
TGTGCCAGCAGTTCAGCAGGGGGGACTAACTATGGCTACACCTTC
CASSSAGGTNYGYTF
>TRBJ1-1|.|TRBV18
TGTGCCAGCTTACTCCAAAAAAGCACTGAAGCTTTCTTT
CASLLQKSTEAFF
>TRBJ1-5|.|TRBV4-1
TGCGCCAGCAGCCTCGGGGGGACGGGGCCACATCAGCCCCAGCATTTT
CASSLGGTGPHQPQHF
>TRBJ2-3|.|TRBV9
TGTGCCAGCAGCGTAGAAGCGGGCCTCACAGATACGCAGTATTTT
CASSVEAGLTDTQYF
>TRBJ1-2|TRBD1|TRBV27
TGTGCCAGCAGTCCAGGAAGGGGGCTATGGGGCTACACCTTC
CASSPGRGLWGYTF
>TRBJ1-2|.|TRBV28
TGTGCCAGCAGCCCGTTTTCAGGCTATGGCTACACCTTC
CASSPFSGYGYTF
>TRBJ2-1|.|TRBV19
TGTGCCAGTACTGCTAGCGCAAGCTCCTACAATGAGCAGTTCTTC
CASTASASSYNEQFF
>TRBJ1-4|.|TRBV13
TGTGCCAGCAGCGAACGAACGTCTCGGGTGGCTAATGAAAAACTGTTTTTT
CASSERTSRVANEKLFF
>TRBJ2-5|.|TRBV5-4
TGTGCCAGCAGCAGGACAGTGTTCCAAGAGACCCAGTACTTC
CASSRTVFQETQYF